The present T cell receptor beta chain was sequenced within a study of T cell changes during pregnancy in multiple sclerosis. The table came from immunoSEQ multiplex PCR; TCRdb's copy has only in-frame clones and leaves some out. The table lists around 20,000 clones, less than 95% of them singletons. Germline V gene lookup returns CDR1 MDHEN and CDR2 SYDVKM. This CDR3 region has 16 residues. Unmatched junction bases numbered 1, after V lost 4 bases and J lost 0 bases. The chain joins TRBV28 to TRBJ2-6; 9 positions agree with TRBD2. The sample here was CD4+ T cells from peripheral blood mononuclear cells, taken in the third trimester of pregnancy. This clonotype was sampled from a female donor in good health, enrolled as a control in a pregnancy study. The CDR3 coding sequence is TGTGCCAGCAGTTCGGGACTAGCCTCTGGGGCCAACGTCCTGACTTTC. Encoded protein: CASSSGLASGANVLTF.